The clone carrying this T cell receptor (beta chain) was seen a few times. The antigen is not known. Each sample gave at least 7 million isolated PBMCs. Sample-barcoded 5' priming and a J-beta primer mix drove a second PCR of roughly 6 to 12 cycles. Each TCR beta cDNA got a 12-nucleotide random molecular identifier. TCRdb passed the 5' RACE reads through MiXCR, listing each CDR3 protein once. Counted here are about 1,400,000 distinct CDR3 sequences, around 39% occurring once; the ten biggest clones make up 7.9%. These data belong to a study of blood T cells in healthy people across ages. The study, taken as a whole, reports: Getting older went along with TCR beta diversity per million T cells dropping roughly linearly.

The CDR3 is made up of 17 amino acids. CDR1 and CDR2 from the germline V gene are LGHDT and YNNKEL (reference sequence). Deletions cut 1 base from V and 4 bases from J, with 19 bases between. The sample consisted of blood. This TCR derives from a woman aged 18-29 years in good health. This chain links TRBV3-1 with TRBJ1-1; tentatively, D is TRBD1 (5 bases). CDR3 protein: CASSQAVSWGTSTEAFF. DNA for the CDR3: TGTGCCAGCAGCCAAGCGGTGTCCTGGGGGACGTCCACTGAAGCTTTCTTT.